One sample yielded the 25 T cell receptor beta chains listed below, sequenced in a study of control samples from healthy donors and cancer patients. Method: immunoSEQ multiplex PCR; TCRdb's copy keeps in-frame clones and lacks some. The table shows 150,000 to 200,000 clones, with 90% to 95% occurring only once. The sample was blood. The receptors were gathered from a man younger than 45 in good health.

The chain recombines TRBV19 with TRBJ1-1; TRBD1 aligns across 8 bases. The trim removed 2 bases at V and 1 base at J, leaving 6 bases unmatched. The length of the CDR3 is 16 residues. The germline V gene encodes CDR1 LNHDA and CDR2 SQIVND (reference sequence). CDR3 nucleotides: TGTGCCAGTAGTATAAGACAGGGGCTTGGGAACACTGAAGCTTTCTTT. This encodes CASSIRQGLGNTEAFF.

The gene calls are TRBV2 and TRBJ1-1; the D gene is possibly TRBD1 (6 bases). This CDR3 has 16 amino acids. Germline-derived CDR1 and CDR2 are SNHLY and FYNNEI. V dropped 4 bases and J dropped 3 bases, with 18 bases sitting between them. CDR3 amino acids: CASSAPTPGGDTEAFF. The CDR3 DNA sequence: TGTGCCAGCAGTGCGCCAACTCCGGGGGGCGACACTGAAGCTTTCTTT.

This rearrangement joins TRBV30 to TRBJ1-2, with 8 bases matching TRBD1. The V gene's germline CDR1 is GTSNPN and CDR2 SVGIG (reference sequence). Trimming cost V 3 bases and J 5 bases; bases outside gene matches: 8. This CDR3 contains 14 residues. CDR3 sequence (DNA): TGTGCCTGGAGCCCGGGACAGGTCTCTTATGGCTACACCTTC. This codes for CAWSPGQVSYGYTF.

The chain uses TRBV5-8 and TRBJ1-5, with D possibly being TRBD1 (5 bases). CDR3 length equals 13 residues. Germline-derived CDR1 and CDR2 are SGHTS and YDEGEE. V was clipped by 4 bases and J by 5 bases, with 10 bases between them. The chain's CDR3 is CASSNRQYQPQHF. The CDR3 nucleotides read TGTGCCAGCAGCAACAGGCAATATCAGCCCCAGCATTTT.

CDR3 protein: CARSRDRGKYEQYF. The CDR3 nucleotides are TGTGCCAGAAGCCGGGACAGGGGGAAATACGAGCAGTACTTC. V usage is TRBV5-3 and J usage is TRBJ2-7; 11 bases align to TRBD1. TRBV5-3 is marked as an open reading frame, function uncertain. The CDR3 length is 14 residues. Trimming took 4 bases from V and 4 from J; bases not matched to a gene: 4.

This clone turned up a few times. The chain employs TRBV18 and TRBJ1-2; D perhaps matches TRBD1 (5 bases). The CDR3 runs to 14 residues. CDR1 and CDR2 (germline): KGHSH, LQKENI. Trimming left V 3 bases short and J 4 bases short, with 12 bases between. The DNA of the CDR3 is TGTGCCAGCTCACCCTCGACGGGGCTCTATGGCTACACCTTC. Encoded protein: CASSPSTGLYGYTF. The complete variable domain, with remaining parts taken from reference TRBV18 and TRBJ1-2, reads NAGVMQNPRHLVRRRGQEARLRCSPMKGHSHVYWYRQLPEEGLKFMVYLQKENIIDESGMPKERFSAEFPKEGPSILRIQQVVRGDSAAYFCASSPSTGLYGYTFGSGTRLTVV.

V usage is TRBV12-1 and J usage is TRBJ2-5; the table's D call, TRBD1, was not checked against the DNA. TRBV12-1 constitutes a pseudogene. The CDR3 length is 11 residues. CDR3 loop: CASSSKETQYF. CDR3 nucleotide sequence: TGTGCCAGCAGCTCCAAAGAGACCCAGTACTTC.

V and J are TRBV30 and TRBJ2-2; D is possibly TRBD2 (7 bases). Germline loops: CDR1 GTSNPN, CDR2 SVGIG (reference sequence). This CDR3 spans 12 amino acids. Trimming removed 3 bases at V and 8 bases at J, with 10 bases between. CDR3 sequence reads: CAWRRGAGELFF. The CDR3 bases are TGTGCCTGGAGACGGGGGGCAGGGGAGCTGTTTTTT. The entire variable domain, with the rest obtained from reference TRBV30 and TRBJ2-2, is as follows: SQTIHQWPATLVQPVGSPLSLECTVEGTSNPNLYWYRQAAGRGLQLLFYSVGIGQISSEVPQNLSASRPQDRQFILSSKKLLLSDSGFYLCAWRRGAGELFFGEGSRLTVL.

V is TRBV5-1 and J is TRBJ1-1, with D maybe TRBD1 (6 bases). The germline V gene encodes CDR1 SGHRS and CDR2 YFSETQ. The CDR3 has 13 residues. V lost 4 bases to trimming and J lost 8 bases, with 15 bases between them. This CDR3 reads CASSITGSTEAFF. In DNA, the CDR3 is TGCGCCAGCAGCATTACAGGGTCTACGGAAGCTTTCTTT.

The chain has TRBV30 and TRBJ1-2; TRBD1 matches at 7 bases. This CDR3 has 14 amino acids. CDR1 GTSNPN and CDR2 SVGIG come from the germline V gene (reference sequence). The ends lost 8 bases at V and 4 bases at J; junction bases unmatched: 13. Here the CDR3 reads CASDPGQLTYGYTF. The CDR3 coding sequence is TGTGCCAGCGACCCGGGACAGCTGACCTATGGCTACACCTTC.

The chain couples TRBV9 to TRBJ2-7; no clear D gene. Deletions cut 8 bases from V and 5 bases from J, with 8 bases between. The CDR3 is 10 amino acids. Germline V lookup: CDR1 SGDLS, CDR2 YYNGEE. The CDR3 coding sequence is TGTGCCAGACGACAAAACGAGCAGTACTTC. Amino acids: CARRQNEQYF.

In its sample, this clone was seen a few times. The rearrangement joins TRBV6-2 or TRBV6-3 to TRBJ1-1, with unresolved D. Germline assignment: CDR1 MNHEY and CDR2 SVGEGT. V gave up 2 bases and J gave up 3 bases, with 7 bases separating them. This CDR3 is 13 amino acids long. The CDR3 region has the DNA TGTGCCAGCAGTTACGAAGCGGACACTGAAGCTTTCTTT. Its protein product is CASSYEADTEAFF.

The chain combines TRBV7-9 with TRBJ2-3; 7 nucleotides align to TRBD1. Germline lookup yields CDR1 SEHNR and CDR2 FQNEAQ (reference sequence). This CDR3 region has 16 residues. After removal of 5 bases from V and 3 bases from J, the junction contained 11 bases not matched to a gene. The CDR3 loop reads CASSVQTGKATDTQYF. The DNA for the CDR3 is TGTGCCAGCAGCGTACAGACAGGGAAGGCGACAGATACGCAGTATTTT.

The rearrangement joins TRBV9 to TRBJ1-3; D remains ambiguous. The V gene's germline CDR1 is SGDLS and CDR2 YYNGEE. Trimming cost V 4 bases and J 0 bases, with 17 bases left between them. The CDR3 has 17 residues. CDR3 region: CASSPGEGILSGNTIYF. The CDR3 coding sequence is TGTGCCAGCAGCCCCGGGGAGGGCATCCTCTCTGGAAACACCATATATTTT.

This clone was seen a handful of times. The V gene is TRBV24-1, the J gene TRBJ2-3, with 7 positions matching TRBD2. The CDR3 consists of 16 residues. Germline assignment: CDR1 KGHDR and CDR2 SFDVKD. V lost 3 bases to trimming and J lost 0 bases; unmatched junction nucleotides: 5. The CDR3 nucleotides read TGTGCCACCAGTGATCCTAGCGGAACGAGCACAGATACGCAGTATTTT. Translation: CATSDPSGTSTDTQYF.

V and J are TRBV7-2 and TRBJ2-5; 7 positions agree with TRBD2. Germline CDR1 reads SGHTA; CDR2 reads FQGNSA. The CDR3 spans 15 residues. With 2 bases clipped from V and 4 bases from J, the junction kept 7 bases outside the gene matches. The CDR3 nucleotides are TGTGCCAGCAGCTTATGGACGGGGAGGGGAGAGACCCAGTACTTC. It translates to CASSLWTGRGETQYF. Looking up the rest from reference TRBV7-2 and TRBJ2-5 gives the full variable domain: GAGVSQSPSNKVTEKGKDVELRCDPISGHTALYWYRQSLGQGLEFLIYFQGNSAPDKSGLPSDRFSAERTGGSVSTLTIQRTQQEDSAVYLCASSLWTGRGETQYFGPGTRLLVL.

This clone was counted a single time. This chain uses TRBV5-4 with TRBJ1-1; D remains ambiguous. Germline V lookup: CDR1 SGHNT, CDR2 YYREEE (reference sequence). V was shortened by 5 bases and J by 0 bases, with 8 bases between the two germline ends. The CDR3 is 13 residues long. The CDR3 DNA sequence: TGTGCCAGCAGGAGGACCCTGAACACTGAAGCTTTCTTT. Encoded protein: CASRRTLNTEAFF.

The V and J genes are TRBV28 and TRBJ2-1; D not resolved. Germline CDR1 is MDHEN and CDR2 is SYDVKM. The length of the CDR3 is 12 residues. V lost 3 bases and J 3 bases, leaving 3 bases between the germline ends. The chain's CDR3 is CASSLVYNEQFF. For the CDR3, the DNA is TGTGCCAGCAGTTTGGTCTACAATGAGCAGTTCTTC.

The chain joins TRBV29-1 to TRBJ2-5; TRBD2 matches 10 bases. Germline lookup yields CDR1 SQVTM and CDR2 ANQGSEA. The CDR3 covers 15 residues. V lost 7 bases, J lost 4 bases, and 12 bases stayed unmatched. The CDR3 loop reads CSGEALAGVGETQYF. DNA of the CDR3: TGCAGCGGCGAGGCGCTAGCGGGAGTGGGAGAGACCCAGTACTTC.

CDR3 DNA sequence: TGCGCCAGCAGCTTGCAAGGACTAGCGGGGGGAGAGACCCAGTACTTC. This translates into CASSLQGLAGGETQYF. The genes are TRBV5-1 and TRBJ2-5; TRBD2 matches 14 bases. J was trimmed by 4 bases and V by 1 base; bases with no gene match: 3. Germline V CDR1 and CDR2: SGHRS, YFSETQ. This CDR3 is 16 amino acids long.

The gene calls are TRBV18 and TRBJ2-5; TRBD2 matches at 7 bases. This CDR3 contains 13 residues. Losses at the gene ends were 7 bases for V and 0 bases for J; bases not matched to a gene: 2. Germline assignment: CDR1 KGHSH and CDR2 LQKENI. CDR3 DNA sequence: TGTGCCAGCTGGGGAGGGAACCAAGAGACCCAGTACTTC. Encoded protein: CASWGGNQETQYF.

The V and J genes are TRBV28 and TRBJ1-3; the D is unclear. V was clipped by 2 bases and J by 0 bases, with 11 bases between them. This CDR3 is built from 16 residues. Looked up from germline, CDR1 is MDHEN and CDR2 is SYDVKM. CDR3 protein: CASSLNGRSSGNTIYF. The CDR3 coding sequence is TGTGCCAGCAGTTTAAACGGCCGGAGCTCTGGAAACACCATATATTTT. Filled out from reference TRBV28 and TRBJ1-3, the complete variable domain reads DVKVTQSSRYLVKRTGEKVFLECVQDMDHENMFWYRQDPGLGLRLIYFSYDVKMKEKGDIPEGYSVSREKKERFSLILESASTNQTSMYLCASSLNGRSSGNTIYFGEGSWLTVV.

The chain joins TRBV6-2 or TRBV6-3 to TRBJ1-4; D remains ambiguous. There are 16 residues in the CDR3. Per the germline V gene, CDR1 is MNHEY and CDR2 is SVGEGT. The V gene lost 4 bases and the J gene lost 0 bases, with 12 bases spanning the gap. CDR3 sequence reads: CASSFGPVATNEKLFF. CDR3 DNA: TGTGCCAGCAGTTTCGGACCCGTTGCAACTAATGAAAAACTGTTTTTT.

The CDR3 DNA reads as TGTGCCAGTAGTATAGATTTTGGCAGGTTTAGCAATCAGCCCCAGCATTTT. It is translated as CASSIDFGRFSNQPQHF. The chain links TRBV19 to TRBJ1-5; the D is unclear. Looked up from germline, CDR1 is LNHDA and CDR2 is SQIVND (reference sequence). The CDR3 spans 17 residues. The V end was cut by 0 bases, the J end by 0 bases, with 12 bases between.

This clone was detected once. The rearrangement uses TRBV5-4 and TRBJ1-2; D possibly corresponds to TRBD1 (6 bases). CDR1 is SGHNT and CDR2 is YYREEE in the germline V gene (reference sequence). The CDR3 runs 16 residues. Trimming took 6 bases from V and 5 from J, leaving 23 bases between them. The CDR3 DNA reads TGTGCCAGCACCTCTTTAGCGGGGGCCTCAGGGTATGGCTACACCTTC. This translates into CASTSLAGASGYGYTF. The full variable domain, its missing parts supplied by reference TRBV5-4 and TRBJ1-2, is ETGVTQSPTHLIKTRGQQVTLRCSSQSGHNTVSWYQQALGQGPQFIFQYYREEENGRGNFPPRFSGLQFPNYSSELNVNALELDDSALYLCASTSLAGASGYGYTFGSGTRLTVV.